This T cell receptor beta chain was sequenced for a study of T cell repertoires in cytomegalovirus infection. This clonotype was detected a few times. The antigen is not known. Germline CDR1 reads MNHEY; CDR2 reads SMNVEV (reference sequence). Trimming removed 4 bases from V and 6 bases from J; junction bases left unmatched: 6. The CDR3 is made up of 16 amino acids. TCRdb re-analysed the reads in MiXCR, keeping a single row per CDR3 protein. The sample contains approximately 910,000 distinct CDR3 sequences, approximately 30% of which appear only once. The receptor comes from a human donor in good health (CMV status not recorded). Some clones in this sample may be carry-over from other donors' samples. Here the sequenced sample was cultured CD8+ T cells from PBMCs, taken from culture after CMV antigen stimulation. The J gene is TRBJ2-2, the V gene TRBV27; 12 bases line up with TRBD1. The CDR3 here is CASSSLWDRGPGELFF. The CDR3 DNA reads as TGTGCCAGCAGTTCGTTATGGGACAGGGGGCCCGGGGAGCTGTTTTTT.